Each of the 8 T cell receptor beta chains below was sequenced from the same sample in a study of OX40 agonist ivuxolimab in advanced cancers. Here immunoSEQ multiplex PCR was the method, and the copy in TCRdb shows in-frame clones only, minus some. This repertoire shows 65,000 to 75,000 clones, approximately 78% found once; its top ten account for about 0.42%. The material sequenced was CD4+ or CD8+ T cells sorted from blood, taken in a trial of the OX40 agonist ivuxolimab. The receptors stem from an adult with an advanced solid tumor such as melanoma, head and neck, liver or kidney cancer.

The chain couples TRBV19 to TRBJ1-2; possibly TRBD1 for D (5 bases). The CDR3 contains 14 residues. Germline CDR1 is LNHDA and CDR2 is SQIVND (reference sequence). The V end was cut by 6 bases, the J end by 0 bases, with 11 bases between. In DNA form, the CDR3 reads TGTGCCAGTAGCGGCGGGGCCACTAACTATGGCTACACCTTC. It translates to CASSGGATNYGYTF.

J is TRBJ2-1 and V is TRBV10-3; D is perhaps TRBD1 (5 bases). This CDR3 comprises 14 residues. V was shortened by 0 bases and J by 7 bases, with 10 bases between the two germline ends. Germline assignment: CDR1 ENHRY and CDR2 SYGVKD. The CDR3 here is CAISESGRANEQFF. The DNA for the CDR3 is TGTGCCATCAGTGAGTCGGGCAGGGCAAATGAGCAGTTCTTC.

This chain connects TRBV7-9 to TRBJ2-1; 12 bases are shared with TRBD2. Unmatched junction bases numbered 3, after V lost 5 bases and J lost 4 bases. The CDR3 runs 15 residues. Germline CDR1 and CDR2: SEHNR and FQNEAQ (reference sequence). The DNA of the CDR3 is TGTGCCAGCAGCCCTGGACTAGCGGGGTACAATGAGCAGTTCTTC. This codes for CASSPGLAGYNEQFF. Together with reference TRBV7-9 and TRBJ2-1, the CDR3 gives the full variable domain: DTGVSQNPRHKITKRGQNVTFRCDPISEHNRLYWYRQTLGQGPEFLTYFQNEAQLEKSRLLSDRFSAERPKGSFSTLEIQRTEQGDSAMYLCASSPGLAGYNEQFFGPGTRLTVL.

Comment on this clone: At one boundary the junction diverges from the germline segment, which might be a read error. The same CDR3 arises from other DNA sequences in this sample as well. V usage is TRBV5-1 and J usage is TRBJ1-5; D gene ambiguous. In germline, CDR1 is SGHRS, CDR2 YFSETQ. The CDR3 length is 15 residues. The CDR3 loop is CASSLAGRVNQPQHF. The CDR3 region has the DNA TGCGCCAGCAGCTTGGCGGGTAGGGTAAATCAGCCTCAGCATTTT.

The V gene is TRBV6-1, the J gene TRBJ1-5; the D gene is possibly TRBD1 (6 bases). The germline CDR1 and CDR2 sequences are MNHNS and SASEGT. This CDR3 is 12 amino acids long. The V and J ends lost 6 bases and 4 bases respectively, with 7 bases between them. The CDR3: CASRQGNQPQHF. CDR3 coding DNA: TGTGCCAGCAGACAGGGAAATCAGCCCCAGCATTTT.

The chain employs TRBV5-1 and TRBJ2-1, with TRBD2 identical over 15 bases. The V and J ends lost 3 bases and 2 bases, in that order; junction bases with no gene match: 9. CDR3 length equals 19 residues. From germline, CDR1 is SGHRS and CDR2 YFSETQ. The CDR3 DNA sequence: TGCGCCAGCAGCTACAGGACTAGCGGGGGGGGTACACCCTACAATGAGCAGTTCTTC. This encodes CASSYRTSGGGTPYNEQFF.

The chain carries TRBV28 and TRBJ1-6; D gene uncertain. The CDR3 totals 16 residues. CDR1 and CDR2 (germline): MDHEN, SYDVKM. V was trimmed by 2 bases and J by 5 bases, leaving 13 bases between them. The CDR3 here is CASSLTLRGNNSPLHF. The CDR3 DNA reads TGTGCCAGCAGTTTAACGTTGCGGGGAAATAATTCACCCCTCCACTTT.

This sequence joins TRBV18 and TRBJ1-2, with D tentatively TRBD1 (6 bases). Trimming cost V 0 bases and J 1 base, with 15 bases left between them. This CDR3 comprises 17 residues. Germline-derived CDR1 and CDR2 are KGHSH and LQKENI. CDR3 amino acids: CASSPPPTRGLNYGYTF. DNA of the CDR3: TGTGCCAGCTCACCACCCCCGACGCGGGGGCTTAACTATGGCTACACCTTC.